These T cell receptor beta chains were read from a single sample in a study of naive and memory T cell subsets. TCRdb re-called the 5' RACE reads through MiXCR, storing one row per CDR3 protein. The sample yields roughly 48,000 distinct CDR3 sequences, approximately 4.5% seen once. These receptors were collected from a female donor in good health. CDR3s include the opening cysteine and the closing phenylalanine or tryptophan.

>15|TRBJ2-3|TRBV28
CASSFDAGISDTQYF
>13|TRBJ1-1|TRBV10-1
CASSQTGGTEAFF
>14|TRBJ2-7|TRBV7-9
CASSPGQGVYEQYF
>14|TRBJ2-1|TRBV19
CASSTGLAGDEQFF
>19|TRBJ2-4|TRBV6-2/TRBV6-3
CASSSGRTSGTLAKNIQYF
>14|TRBJ1-2|TRBV6-2/TRBV6-3
CASSATGGYYGYTF
>15|TRBJ1-5|TRBV7-9
CASSPGTGGNQPQHF
>17|TRBJ2-7|TRBV6-6
CASSSTGGTGVGYEQYF
>14|TRBJ2-7|TRBV12-3/TRBV12-4
CASSLLAISYEQYF
>17|TRBJ1-4|TRBV5-1
CASMDRDRGYTNEKLFF
>13|TRBJ2-2|TRBV29-1
CSVSGRDTGELFF
>15|TRBJ2-7|TRBV29-1
CSVLLAEGQSYEQYF
>17|TRBJ2-1|TRBV24-1
CATSEHRLAGALNEQFF
>13|TRBJ1-5|TRBV12-3/TRBV12-4
CASRGQSNQPQHF
>14|TRBJ1-2|TRBV4-1
CASSQDSQGGGDTF
>14|TRBJ2-1|TRBV6-5
CASSYSMEYNEQFF
>11|TRBJ2-1|TRBV7-9
CASSPSLEQFF
>14|TRBJ2-3|TRBV6-4
CASSPGQGPDTQYF
>12|TRBJ1-2|TRBV28
CASRRTNQFYTF
>12|TRBJ1-5|TRBV29-1
CSVGGGNQPQHF
>16|TRBJ1-4|TRBV7-2
CASSLSRGIGSEKLFF
>14|TRBJ2-7|TRBV28
CASSFGDSSYEQYF
>13|TRBJ1-3|TRBV28
CASTQGRGNTIYF
>14|TRBJ2-7|TRBV3-1
CASSQDPKTYEQYF
>15|TRBJ2-2|TRBV11-2
CASSRRAYNTGELFF
>15|TRBJ2-5|TRBV20-1
CSARGSGRFGETQYF
>15|TRBJ1-1|TRBV29-1
CSVEVTGGMNTEAFF
>13|TRBJ1-2|TRBV21-1
CATSSGGRYGYTF
>20|TRBJ1-5|TRBV28
CASNFFQVFNRGYSNQPQHF
>14|TRBJ2-7|TRBV5-1
CASSRGDSQYEQYF
>13|TRBJ2-7|TRBV2
CATRAGGPYEQYF
>13|TRBJ2-5|TRBV27
CASSSGLRETQYF
>16|TRBJ2-1|TRBV2
CASSEIGQLTQGEQFF
>16|TRBJ2-4|TRBV14
CASSQRAGVWQNIQYF
>15|TRBJ2-1|TRBV11-2
CASSSGTSVTDEQFF
>16|TRBJ2-7|TRBV28
CASSLAAGWVSYEQYF
>13|TRBJ2-7|TRBV5-1
CASSLLGAYEQYF
>18|TRBJ2-1|TRBV7-2
CASSLALDPGLAGVDGFF
>13|TRBJ1-1|TRBV3-1
CASSLDRRFEAFF
>16|TRBJ2-1|TRBV7-7
CASSLYGPAGVNEQFF